This T cell receptor (beta chain) stems from a study of OX40 agonist ivuxolimab in advanced cancers. Looking at the study overall: Ivuxolimab, which targeted the costimulatory receptor OX40 (CD134), was an agonistic, fully human IgG2 monoclonal antibody. The monotherapy dose-escalation portion (N ≈ 50 patients) of the phase I ivuxolimab trial is reported in the paper. In the dose-escalation cohort, 82.7% of patients were male, and the mean age was around 60 years, with a range of about 23 to 85. Three dose-escalation patients achieved partial responses, one with hepatocellular carcinoma and two with cutaneous melanoma. Prior anti-PD-1, anti-PD-L1 or anti-CTLA-4 therapy was permitted, and roughly two fifths of dose-escalation patients had received checkpoint inhibitors. Among the roughly 52 dose-escalation patients, around 19 had hepatocellular carcinoma, roughly 15 melanoma, 9 renal cell carcinoma and 9 head and neck cancer. Intravenous ivuxolimab was administered to patients every 2 weeks at six dose levels: 0.01, 0.1, 0.3, 1.5, 3 and 10 mg/kg. Peripheral TCRbeta sequencing aimed to test whether ivuxolimab altered TCR sequence diversity and caused clonal T-cell expansion. Overall results and qualifications from the work: After ivuxolimab, more expanded clones were found on average in CD8+ T cells than in CD4+ T cells. Low levels of normalized T-cell clonal expansion were also seen in some patients who did not respond. Partial responders in the 0.1-3.0 mg/kg groups had among the lowest normalized peripheral clonal expansion, especially among CD8+ T cells. Clonal expansion of both CD4+ and CD8+ blood T cells was observed from baseline to week 6 at doses 0.1 to 3.0 mg/kg. Antigen specificity was not determined for the clonally expanded peripheral T cells.

The trial excluded patients who had a history of autoimmune disease or were on systemic immunosuppression. Peripheral blood for TCR sequencing was collected from all dose cohorts at baseline, on cycle 4 day 1, and on cycle 7 day 1. Samples came from an open-label, multicenter, first-in-human phase I dose-escalation trial of ivuxolimab. Adults with locally advanced or metastatic melanoma, renal cell, hepatocellular, or head and neck squamous cell carcinoma were enrolled in the trial. Before TCR sequencing, CD4+ T cells and CD8+ T cells from peripheral blood were sorted into separate populations. CDR3 length: 14 amino acids, cysteine to phenylalanine. Just CDR3 DNA is preserved here, 42 bases in frame from base 1. Reading the germline V gene gives CDR1 SGHRS and CDR2 YFSETQ. V ends up 4 bases short and J 6 bases short, with an unmatched junction base count of 7. Turning to this clone: No antigen is known for it. The record has no base qualities; no much larger clone is one base away.

Genomic DNA was extracted from sorted cells for sequencing of the TCRbeta CDR3 region. TCRbeta CDR3 regions were sequenced using the immunoSEQ Assay. TCRdb stores this immuneACCESS table with in-frame sequences only. Part of the clones is absent; in the studies checked, under half of the shortfall reflects unresolved V genes, and no reason is known for the rest. For this sample the table gives about 43,000 clones, of which around 86% were detected only once. About 35% of the sample lies in the top ten. The receptor chain draws on TRBV5-1 and TRBJ2-3; 8 junctional bases match TRBD2. The starting material was CD4+ or CD8+ T cells sorted from blood, obtained in a trial of the OX40 agonist ivuxolimab. This TCR was sampled from an adult with an advanced solid tumor such as melanoma, head and neck, liver or kidney cancer. For the CDR3, the sequence is CASSMGLVWDTQYF. The DNA sequence follows: TGCGCCAGCAGCATGGGACTAGTTTGGGATACGCAGTATTTT.